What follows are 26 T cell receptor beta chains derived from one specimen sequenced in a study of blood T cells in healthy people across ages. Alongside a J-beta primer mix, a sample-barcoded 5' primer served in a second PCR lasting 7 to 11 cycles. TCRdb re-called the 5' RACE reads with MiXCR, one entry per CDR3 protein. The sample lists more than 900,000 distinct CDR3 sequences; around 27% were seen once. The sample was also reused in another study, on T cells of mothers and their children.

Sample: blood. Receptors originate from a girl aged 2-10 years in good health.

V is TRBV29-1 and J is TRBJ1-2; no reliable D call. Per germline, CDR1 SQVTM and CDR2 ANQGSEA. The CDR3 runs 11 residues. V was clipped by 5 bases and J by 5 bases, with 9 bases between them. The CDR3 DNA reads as TGCAGCGTTCCGGGGAAGTATGGCTACACCTTC. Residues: CSVPGKYGYTF.

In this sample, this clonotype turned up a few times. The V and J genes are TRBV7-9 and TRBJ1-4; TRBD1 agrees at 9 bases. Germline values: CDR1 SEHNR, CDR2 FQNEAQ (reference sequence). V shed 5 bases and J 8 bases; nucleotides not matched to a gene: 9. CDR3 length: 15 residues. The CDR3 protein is CASSPEGQGGEKLFF. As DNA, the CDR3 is TGTGCCAGCAGCCCAGAGGGACAGGGAGGGGAAAAACTGTTTTTT.

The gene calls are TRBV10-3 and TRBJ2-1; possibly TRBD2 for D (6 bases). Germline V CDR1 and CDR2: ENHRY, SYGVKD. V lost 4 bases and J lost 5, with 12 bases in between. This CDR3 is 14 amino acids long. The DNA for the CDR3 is TGTGCCATCAGTGCCGGGAGTGGGAACAATGAGCAGTTCTTC. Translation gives CAISAGSGNNEQFF.

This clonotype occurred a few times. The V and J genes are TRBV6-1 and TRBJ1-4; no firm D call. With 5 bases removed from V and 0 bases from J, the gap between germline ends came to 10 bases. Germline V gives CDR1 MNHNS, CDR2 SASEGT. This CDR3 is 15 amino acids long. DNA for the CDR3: TGTGCCAGCAGTTCTAGGACGGCAACTAATGAAAAACTGTTTTTT. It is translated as CASSSRTATNEKLFF.

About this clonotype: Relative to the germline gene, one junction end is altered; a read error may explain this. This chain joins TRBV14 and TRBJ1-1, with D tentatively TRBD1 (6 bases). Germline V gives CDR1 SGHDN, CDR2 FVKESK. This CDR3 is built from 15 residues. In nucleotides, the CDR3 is TGTGCCAGCAGCCAAGCGTCCTTTTGGGACACTGAGGCTTTCTTT. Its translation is CASSQASFWDTEAFF.

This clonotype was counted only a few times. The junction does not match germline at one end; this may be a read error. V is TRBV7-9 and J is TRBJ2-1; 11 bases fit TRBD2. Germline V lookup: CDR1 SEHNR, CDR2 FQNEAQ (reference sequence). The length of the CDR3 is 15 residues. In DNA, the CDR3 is TGTGCCAGCAGCTCGACTAGCGGGAACTACAGTGAGCAGTTCTTC. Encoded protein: CASSSTSGNYSEQFF.

The CDR3 nucleotides are TGCGCCAGCAGCAATCGAGGATCAGGGCCGGGTTCCTATAATTCACCCCTCCACTTT. Amino acid sequence: CASSNRGSGPGSYNSPLHF. The chain couples TRBV5-1 to TRBJ1-6; TRBD1 is a possible D gene (5 bases). The ends were cut back, 4 bases at V and 1 base at J, with 21 bases in the middle. Per germline, CDR1 SGHRS and CDR2 YFSETQ. The CDR3 covers 19 residues.

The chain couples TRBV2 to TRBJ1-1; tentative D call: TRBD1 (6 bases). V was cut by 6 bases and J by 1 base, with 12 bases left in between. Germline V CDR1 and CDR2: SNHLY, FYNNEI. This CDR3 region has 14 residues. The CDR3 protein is CASRVRGRNTEAFF. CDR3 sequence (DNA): TGTGCCAGCAGGGTCAGGGGACGGAACACTGAAGCTTTCTTT.

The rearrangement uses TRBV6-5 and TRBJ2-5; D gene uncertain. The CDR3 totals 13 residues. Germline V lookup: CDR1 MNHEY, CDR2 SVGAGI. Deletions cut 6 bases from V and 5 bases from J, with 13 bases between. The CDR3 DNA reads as TGTGCCAGCAGGCCTCCTGGGCGGGAGACCCAGTACTTC. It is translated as CASRPPGRETQYF.

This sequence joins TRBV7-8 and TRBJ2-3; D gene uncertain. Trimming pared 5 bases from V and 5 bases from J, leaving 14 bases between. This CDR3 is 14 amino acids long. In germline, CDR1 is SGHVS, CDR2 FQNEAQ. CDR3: CASSPLVVGDTQYF. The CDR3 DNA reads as TGTGCCAGCAGCCCGTTAGTGGTAGGAGATACGCAGTATTTT. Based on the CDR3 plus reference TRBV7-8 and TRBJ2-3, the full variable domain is GAGVSQSPRYKVAKRGQDVALRCDPISGHVSLFWYQQALGQGPEFLTYFQNEAQLDKSGLPSDRFFAERPEGSVSTLKIQRTQQEDSAVYLCASSPLVVGDTQYFGPGTRLTVL.

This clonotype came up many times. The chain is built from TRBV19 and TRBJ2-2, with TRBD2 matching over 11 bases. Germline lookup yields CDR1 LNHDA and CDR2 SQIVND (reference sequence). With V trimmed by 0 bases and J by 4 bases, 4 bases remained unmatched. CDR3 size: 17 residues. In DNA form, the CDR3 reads TGTGCCAGTAGTATAGAAAAGCTAGCGGGAGGCACCGGGGAGCTGTTTTTT. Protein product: CASSIEKLAGGTGELFF.

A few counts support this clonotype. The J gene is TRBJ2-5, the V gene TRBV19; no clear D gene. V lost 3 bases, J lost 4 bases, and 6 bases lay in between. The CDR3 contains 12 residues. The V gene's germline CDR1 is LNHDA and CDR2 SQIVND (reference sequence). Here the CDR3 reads CASSIHGETQYF. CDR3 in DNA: TGTGCCAGTAGTATCCACGGAGAGACCCAGTACTTC.

This CDR3 reads CASSLNPPSPGDTQYF. CDR3 nucleotide sequence: TGTGCCAGCAGCTTAAATCCCCCCTCACCCGGAGATACGCAGTATTTT. This chain uses TRBV7-3 with TRBJ2-3; D remains ambiguous. Trimming removed 1 base at V and 5 bases at J, with 16 bases between. CDR3 size: 16 residues. Germline values: CDR1 SGHTA, CDR2 FQGTGA.

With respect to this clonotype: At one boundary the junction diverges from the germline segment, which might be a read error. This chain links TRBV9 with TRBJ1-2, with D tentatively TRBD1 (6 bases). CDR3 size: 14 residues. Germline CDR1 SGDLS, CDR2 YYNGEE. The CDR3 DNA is TGTGCCGGCAGCGACGGGACATCAAACTATGGCTACACCTTC. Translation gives CAGSDGTSNYGYTF.

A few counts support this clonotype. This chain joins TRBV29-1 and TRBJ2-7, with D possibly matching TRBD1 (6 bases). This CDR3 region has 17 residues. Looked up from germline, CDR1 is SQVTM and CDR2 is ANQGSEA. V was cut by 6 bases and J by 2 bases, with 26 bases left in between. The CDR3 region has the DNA TGCAGCGTCGTGATATTTGGACAGCTTCAGGCTCCCTACGAGCAGTACTTC. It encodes CSVVIFGQLQAPYEQYF.

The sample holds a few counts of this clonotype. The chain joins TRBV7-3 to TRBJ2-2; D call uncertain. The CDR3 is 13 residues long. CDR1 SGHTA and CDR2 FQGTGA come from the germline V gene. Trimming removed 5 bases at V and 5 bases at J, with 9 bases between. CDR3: CASSAPQTGELFF. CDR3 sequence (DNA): TGTGCCAGCAGCGCCCCCCAGACCGGGGAGCTGTTTTTT.

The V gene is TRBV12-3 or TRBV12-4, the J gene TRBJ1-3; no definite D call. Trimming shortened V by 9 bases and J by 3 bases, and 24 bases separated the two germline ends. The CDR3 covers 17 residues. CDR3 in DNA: TGTGCCAGTATGAAAAGGATCGGGCGAATGGGTGGAAACACCATATATTTT. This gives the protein CASMKRIGRMGGNTIYF.

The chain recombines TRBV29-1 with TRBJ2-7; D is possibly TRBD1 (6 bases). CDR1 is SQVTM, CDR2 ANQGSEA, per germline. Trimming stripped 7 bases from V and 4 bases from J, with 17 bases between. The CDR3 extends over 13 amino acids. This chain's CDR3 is CSGRTDYPYEQYF. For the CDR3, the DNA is TGCAGCGGTCGGACAGATTATCCATACGAGCAGTACTTC.

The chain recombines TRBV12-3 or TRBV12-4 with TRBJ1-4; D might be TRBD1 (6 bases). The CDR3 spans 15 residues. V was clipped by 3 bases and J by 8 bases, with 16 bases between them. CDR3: CASSLGAGAGEKLFF. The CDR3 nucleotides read TGTGCCAGCAGTTTGGGGGCGGGGGCAGGCGAAAAACTGTTTTTT.

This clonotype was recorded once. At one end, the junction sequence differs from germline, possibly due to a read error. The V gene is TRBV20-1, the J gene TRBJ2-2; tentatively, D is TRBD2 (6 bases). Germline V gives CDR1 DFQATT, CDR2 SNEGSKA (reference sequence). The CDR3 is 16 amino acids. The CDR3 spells CSARGAGLSNTGERFF. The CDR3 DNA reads TGCAGTGCTAGAGGGGCGGGACTCTCGAACACCGGGGAGCGGTTTTTT.

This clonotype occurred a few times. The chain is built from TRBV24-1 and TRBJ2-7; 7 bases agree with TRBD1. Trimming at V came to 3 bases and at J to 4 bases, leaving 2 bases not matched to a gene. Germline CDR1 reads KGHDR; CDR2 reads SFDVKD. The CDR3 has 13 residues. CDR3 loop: CATSDPQGYEQYF. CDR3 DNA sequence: TGTGCCACCAGTGATCCACAGGGGTACGAGCAGTACTTC.

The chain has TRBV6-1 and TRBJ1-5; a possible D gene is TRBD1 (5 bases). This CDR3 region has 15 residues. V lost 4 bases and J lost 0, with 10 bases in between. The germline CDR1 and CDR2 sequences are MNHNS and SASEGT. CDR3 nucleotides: TGTGCCAGCAGTGGGGGCGATCATAGCAATCAGCCCCAGCATTTT. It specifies CASSGGDHSNQPQHF.

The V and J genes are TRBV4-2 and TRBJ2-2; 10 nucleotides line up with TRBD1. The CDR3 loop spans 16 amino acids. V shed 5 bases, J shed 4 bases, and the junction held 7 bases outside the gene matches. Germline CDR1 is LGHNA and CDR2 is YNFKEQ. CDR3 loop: CASSFVRDRGTGELFF. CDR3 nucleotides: TGTGCCAGCAGCTTCGTCCGGGACAGGGGCACCGGGGAGCTGTTTTTT.

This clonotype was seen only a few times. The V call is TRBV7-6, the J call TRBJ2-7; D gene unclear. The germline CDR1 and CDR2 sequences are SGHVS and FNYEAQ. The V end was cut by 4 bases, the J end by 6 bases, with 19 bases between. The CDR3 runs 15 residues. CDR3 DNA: TGTGCCAGCAGCTCTCCACATGCCACCCCGGGCGAGCAGTACTTC. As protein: CASSSPHATPGEQYF.

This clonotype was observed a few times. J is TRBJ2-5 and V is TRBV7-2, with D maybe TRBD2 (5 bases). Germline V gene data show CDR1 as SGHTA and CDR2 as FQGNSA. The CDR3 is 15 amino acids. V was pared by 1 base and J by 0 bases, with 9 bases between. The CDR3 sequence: CASSLGTQYQETQYF. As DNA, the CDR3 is TGTGCCAGCAGCTTAGGGACTCAGTACCAAGAGACCCAGTACTTC.

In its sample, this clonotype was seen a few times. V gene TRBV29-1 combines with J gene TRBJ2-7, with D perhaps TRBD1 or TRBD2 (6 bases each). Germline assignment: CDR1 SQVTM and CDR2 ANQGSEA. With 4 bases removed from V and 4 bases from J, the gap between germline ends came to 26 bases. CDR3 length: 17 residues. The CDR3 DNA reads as TGCAGCGTTGCTAGGGGGGCAGCGAAACCGTCGTTATACGAGCAGTACTTC. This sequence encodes CSVARGAAKPSLYEQYF.